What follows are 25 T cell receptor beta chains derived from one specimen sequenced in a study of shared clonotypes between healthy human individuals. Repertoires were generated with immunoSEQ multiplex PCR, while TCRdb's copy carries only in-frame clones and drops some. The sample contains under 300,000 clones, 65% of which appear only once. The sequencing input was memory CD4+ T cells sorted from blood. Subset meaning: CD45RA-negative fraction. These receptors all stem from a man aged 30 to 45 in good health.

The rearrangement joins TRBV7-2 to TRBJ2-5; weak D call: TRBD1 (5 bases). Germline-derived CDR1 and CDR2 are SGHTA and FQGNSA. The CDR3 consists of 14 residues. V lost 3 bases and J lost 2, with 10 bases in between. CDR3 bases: TGTGCCAGCAGCTTCCAGGGATTACAAGAGACCCAGTACTTC. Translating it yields CASSFQGLQETQYF.

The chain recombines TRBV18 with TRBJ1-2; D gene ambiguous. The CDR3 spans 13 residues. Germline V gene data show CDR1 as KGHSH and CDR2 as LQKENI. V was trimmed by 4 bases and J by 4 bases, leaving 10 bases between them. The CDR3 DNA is TGTGCCAGCTCACTGGATGGTCTCTATGGCTACACCTTC. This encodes CASSLDGLYGYTF.

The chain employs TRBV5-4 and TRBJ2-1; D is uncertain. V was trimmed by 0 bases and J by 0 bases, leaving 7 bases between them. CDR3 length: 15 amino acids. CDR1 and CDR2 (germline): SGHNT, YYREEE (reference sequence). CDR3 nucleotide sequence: TGTGCCAGCAGCTTGGACCCCGGCTCCTACAATGAGCAGTTCTTC. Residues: CASSLDPGSYNEQFF.

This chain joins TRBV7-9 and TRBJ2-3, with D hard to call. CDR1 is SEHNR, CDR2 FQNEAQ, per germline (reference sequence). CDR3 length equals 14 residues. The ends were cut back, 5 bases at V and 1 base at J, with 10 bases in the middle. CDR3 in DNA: TGTGCCAGCAGCCCCTATTACCGCACAGATACGCAGTATTTT. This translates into CASSPYYRTDTQYF. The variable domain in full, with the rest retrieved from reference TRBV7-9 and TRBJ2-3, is DTGVSQNPRHKITKRGQNVTFRCDPISEHNRLYWYRQTLGQGPEFLTYFQNEAQLEKSRLLSDRFSAERPKGSFSTLEIQRTEQGDSAMYLCASSPYYRTDTQYFGPGTRLTVL.

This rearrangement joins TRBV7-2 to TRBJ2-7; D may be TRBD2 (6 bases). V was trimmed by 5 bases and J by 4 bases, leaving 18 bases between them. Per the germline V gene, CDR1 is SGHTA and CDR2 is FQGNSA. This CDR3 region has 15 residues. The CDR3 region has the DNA TGTGCCAGCAGCCCAACTAGCCTCCAAACTTACGAGCAGTACTTC. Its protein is CASSPTSLQTYEQYF.

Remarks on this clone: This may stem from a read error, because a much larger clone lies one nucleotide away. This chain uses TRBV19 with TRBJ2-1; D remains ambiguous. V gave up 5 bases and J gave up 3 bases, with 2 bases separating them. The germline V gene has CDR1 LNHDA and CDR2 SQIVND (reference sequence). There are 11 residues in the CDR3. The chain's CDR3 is CASSDYNEQFF. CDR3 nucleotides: TGTGCCAGTAGTGACTACAATGAGCAGTTCTTC.

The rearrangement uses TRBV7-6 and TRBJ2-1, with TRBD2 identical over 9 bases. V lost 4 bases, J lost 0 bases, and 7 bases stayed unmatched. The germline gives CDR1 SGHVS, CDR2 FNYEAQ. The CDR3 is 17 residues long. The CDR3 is CASSSVSGSLSYNEQFF. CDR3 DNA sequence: TGTGCCAGCAGCTCCGTTAGCGGGAGTCTCTCCTACAATGAGCAGTTCTTC.

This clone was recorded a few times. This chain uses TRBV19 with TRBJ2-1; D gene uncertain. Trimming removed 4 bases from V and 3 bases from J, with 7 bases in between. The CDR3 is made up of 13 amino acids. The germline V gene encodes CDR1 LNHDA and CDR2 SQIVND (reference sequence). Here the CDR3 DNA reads TGTGCCAGTAGTACTGAGAGCTACAATGAGCAGTTCTTC. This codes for CASSTESYNEQFF.

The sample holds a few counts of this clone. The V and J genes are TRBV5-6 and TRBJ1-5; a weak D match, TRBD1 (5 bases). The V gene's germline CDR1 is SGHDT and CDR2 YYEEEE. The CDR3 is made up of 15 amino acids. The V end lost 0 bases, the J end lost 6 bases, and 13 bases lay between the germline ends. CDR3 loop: CASSLGDVSAQPQHF. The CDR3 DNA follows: TGTGCCAGCAGCTTGGGGGACGTTTCAGCTCAGCCCCAGCATTTT.

CDR3 amino acids: CASGLMNTEAFF. In nucleotides, the CDR3 is TGTGCCAGCGGGTTGATGAACACTGAAGCTTTCTTT. The V and J genes are TRBV6-1 and TRBJ1-1; D unclear. CDR1 is MNHNS, CDR2 SASEGT, per germline. This CDR3 region has 12 residues. V was pared by 8 bases and J by 0 bases, with 7 bases between.

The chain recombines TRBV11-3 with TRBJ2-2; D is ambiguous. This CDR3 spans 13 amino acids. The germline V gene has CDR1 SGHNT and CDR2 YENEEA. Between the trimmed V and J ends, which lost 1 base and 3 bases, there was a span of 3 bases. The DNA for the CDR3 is TGTGCCAGCAGCTTAGGGTACACCGGGGAGCTGTTTTTT. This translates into CASSLGYTGELFF.

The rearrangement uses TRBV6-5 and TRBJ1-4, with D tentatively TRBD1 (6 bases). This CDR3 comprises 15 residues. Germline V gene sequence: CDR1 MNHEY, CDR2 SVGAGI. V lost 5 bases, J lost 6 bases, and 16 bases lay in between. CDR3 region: CASSGTGTLDEKLFF. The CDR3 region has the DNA TGTGCCAGCAGTGGCACAGGGACTTTAGATGAAAAACTGTTTTTT.

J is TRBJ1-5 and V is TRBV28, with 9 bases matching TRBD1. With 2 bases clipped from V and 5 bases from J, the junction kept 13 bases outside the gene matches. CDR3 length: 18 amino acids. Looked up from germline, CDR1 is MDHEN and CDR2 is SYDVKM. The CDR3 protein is CASSLTQLGTGLDQPQHF. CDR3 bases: TGTGCCAGCAGTTTAACCCAACTGGGGACAGGGCTTGATCAGCCCCAGCATTTT. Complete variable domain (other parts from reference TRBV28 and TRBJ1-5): DVKVTQSSRYLVKRTGEKVFLECVQDMDHENMFWYRQDPGLGLRLIYFSYDVKMKEKGDIPEGYSVSREKKERFSLILESASTNQTSMYLCASSLTQLGTGLDQPQHFGDGTRLSIL.

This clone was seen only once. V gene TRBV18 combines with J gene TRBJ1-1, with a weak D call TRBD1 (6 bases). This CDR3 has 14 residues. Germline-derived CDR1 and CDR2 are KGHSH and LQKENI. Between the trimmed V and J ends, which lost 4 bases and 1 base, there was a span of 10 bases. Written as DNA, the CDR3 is TGTGCCAGCTCACTGGACAGTCAGAACACTGAAGCTTTCTTT. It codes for CASSLDSQNTEAFF.

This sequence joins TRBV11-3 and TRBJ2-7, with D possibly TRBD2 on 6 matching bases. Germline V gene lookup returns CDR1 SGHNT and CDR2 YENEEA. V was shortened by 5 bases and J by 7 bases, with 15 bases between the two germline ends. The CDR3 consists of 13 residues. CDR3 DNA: TGTGCCAGCAGCGCGGGACGGTTATTAGAGCAGTACTTC. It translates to CASSAGRLLEQYF. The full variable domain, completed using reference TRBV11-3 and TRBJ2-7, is EAGVVQSPRYKIIEKKQPVAFWCNPISGHNTLYWYLQNLGQGPELLIRYENEEAVDDSQLPKDRFSAERLKGVDSTLKIQPAELGDSAVYLCASSAGRLLEQYFGPGTRLTVT.

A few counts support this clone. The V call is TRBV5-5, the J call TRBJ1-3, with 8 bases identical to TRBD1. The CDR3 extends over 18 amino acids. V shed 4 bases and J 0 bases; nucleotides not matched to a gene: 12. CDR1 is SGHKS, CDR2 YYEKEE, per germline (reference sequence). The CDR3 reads CASSRILHRGSSGNTIYF. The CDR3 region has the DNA TGTGCCAGCAGCCGAATTCTTCACAGGGGGAGCTCTGGAAACACCATATATTTT.

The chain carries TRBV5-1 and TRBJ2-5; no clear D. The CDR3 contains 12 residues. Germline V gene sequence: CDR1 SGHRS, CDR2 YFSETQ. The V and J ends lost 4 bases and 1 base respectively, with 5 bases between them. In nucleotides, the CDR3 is TGCGCCAGCAGCCGCACCCAAGAGACCCAGTACTTC. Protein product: CASSRTQETQYF.

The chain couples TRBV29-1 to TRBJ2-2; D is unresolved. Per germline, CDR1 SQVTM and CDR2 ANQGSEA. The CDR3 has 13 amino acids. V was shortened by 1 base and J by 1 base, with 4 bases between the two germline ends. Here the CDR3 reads CSVEGLNTGELFF. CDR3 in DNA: TGCAGCGTTGAAGGGCTGAACACCGGGGAGCTGTTTTTT.

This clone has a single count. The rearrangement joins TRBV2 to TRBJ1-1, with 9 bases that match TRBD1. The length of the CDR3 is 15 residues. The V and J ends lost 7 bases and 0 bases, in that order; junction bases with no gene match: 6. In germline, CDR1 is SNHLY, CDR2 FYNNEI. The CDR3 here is CASMGTGTVNTEAFF. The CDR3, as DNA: TGTGCCAGCATGGGGACAGGGACCGTGAACACTGAAGCTTTCTTT.

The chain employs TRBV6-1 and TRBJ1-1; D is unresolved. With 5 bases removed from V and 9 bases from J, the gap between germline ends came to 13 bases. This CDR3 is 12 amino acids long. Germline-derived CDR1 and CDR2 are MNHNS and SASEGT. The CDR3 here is CASSLKGLKAFF. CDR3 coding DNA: TGTGCCAGCAGTTTAAAGGGCCTCAAAGCTTTCTTT.

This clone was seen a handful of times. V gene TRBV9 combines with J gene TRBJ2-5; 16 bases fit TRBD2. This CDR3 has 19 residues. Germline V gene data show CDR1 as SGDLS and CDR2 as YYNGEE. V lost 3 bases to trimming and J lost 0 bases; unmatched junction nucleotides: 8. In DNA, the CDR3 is TGTGCCAGCAGCGCGGGGGGACTAGCGGGAGGGCAGTACCAAGAGACCCAGTACTTC. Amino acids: CASSAGGLAGGQYQETQYF.

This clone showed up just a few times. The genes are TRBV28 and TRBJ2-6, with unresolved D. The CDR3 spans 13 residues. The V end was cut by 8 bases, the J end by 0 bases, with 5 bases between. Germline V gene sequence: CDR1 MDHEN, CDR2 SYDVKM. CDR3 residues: CASLYSGANVLTF. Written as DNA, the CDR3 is TGTGCCAGCCTTTACTCTGGGGCCAACGTCCTGACTTTC.

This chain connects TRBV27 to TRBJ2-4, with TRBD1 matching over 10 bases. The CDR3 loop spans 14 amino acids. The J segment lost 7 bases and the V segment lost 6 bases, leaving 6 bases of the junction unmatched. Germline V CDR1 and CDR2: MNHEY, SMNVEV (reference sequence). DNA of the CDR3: TGTGCCAGCAGCCTAACGGGACAGGGGAACATTCAGTACTTC. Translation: CASSLTGQGNIQYF.

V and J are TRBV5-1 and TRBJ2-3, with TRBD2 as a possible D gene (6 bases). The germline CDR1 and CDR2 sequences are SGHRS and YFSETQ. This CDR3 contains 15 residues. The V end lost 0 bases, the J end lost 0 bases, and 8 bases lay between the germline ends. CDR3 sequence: CASSLVGGSTDTQYF. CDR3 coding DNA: TGCGCCAGCAGCTTGGTCGGGGGTAGCACAGATACGCAGTATTTT.

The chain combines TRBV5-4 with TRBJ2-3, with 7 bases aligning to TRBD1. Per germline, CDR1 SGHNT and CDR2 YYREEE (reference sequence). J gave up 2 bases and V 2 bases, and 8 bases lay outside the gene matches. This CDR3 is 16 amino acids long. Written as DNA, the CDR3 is TGTGCCAGCAGCTTATTCACAGGGGCCCTCACAGATACGCAGTATTTT. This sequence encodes CASSLFTGALTDTQYF.